The present T cell receptor beta chain was sequenced within a study of lymphopenia after photon versus proton radiotherapy. Findings of the study overall: Better survival with proton therapy was suggested as possible, not demonstrated.

This CDR3 spans 14 amino acids. Per the germline V gene, CDR1 is MNHEY and CDR2 is SMNVEV (reference sequence). The V end was cut by 4 bases, the J end by 5 bases, with 14 bases between. For this clone: The antigen is undetermined.

The protocol was immunoSEQ multiplex PCR, while the TCRdb copy is restricted to in-frame clones and leaves out a portion. This sample yields 15,000 to 20,000 clones, of which roughly 84% are seen a single time; around a fifth belongs to the top ten. The receptor's source is a man between 65 and 85 years old with pancreatic cancer. Sequenced here: peripheral blood, sampled from a patient treated with proton-based radiotherapy. The rearrangement joins TRBV27 to TRBJ1-2, with D tentatively TRBD1 (5 bases). The CDR3, as DNA: TGTGCCAGCAGTTCTGCCGGGGGTCCGTATGGCTACACCTTC. This codes for CASSSAGGPYGYTF.